The 31 T cell receptor beta chains below all came from one sample that was sequenced in a study of CD8+ T cells in alopecia areata. Specified treatment: oral pan-JAK inhibitor, 5-10 mg twice daily. TCR sequencing used cDNA made by reverse transcription of extracted RNA. The protocol was immunoSEQ multiplex PCR, while the TCRdb copy is restricted to in-frame clones and leaves out a portion. In the table there are about 200,000 clones, approximately 38% of which are singletons. Here the sequenced sample was CD4+ T cells sorted from blood, taken at roughly week 30, from a patient treated with tofacitinib. The receptor source for this set is a human donor with alopecia areata.

This clone appeared a few times. The chain is built from TRBV27 and TRBJ2-4; 12 bases agree with TRBD1. CDR3 length: 15 amino acids. In germline, CDR1 is MNHEY, CDR2 SMNVEV (reference sequence). Germline trimming cut 10 bases from V and 2 bases from J; bases unmatched to any gene: 6. CDR3 residues: CATPRDRGPKNIQYF. CDR3 DNA: TGTGCCACTCCCCGGGACAGGGGGCCCAAAAACATTCAGTACTTC.

In its sample, this clone was seen a few times. This sample also contains other DNA sequences that code for the same CDR3. V usage is TRBV30 and J usage is TRBJ2-3; D is uncertain. The V gene lost 0 bases and the J gene lost 6 bases, with 7 bases spanning the gap. CDR1 and CDR2 (germline): GTSNPN, SVGIG (reference sequence). The CDR3 is 12 amino acids. The CDR3 protein is CAWSVQRDTQYF. As DNA, the CDR3 is TGTGCCTGGAGTGTGCAAAGGGATACGCAGTATTTT.

The V and J genes are TRBV5-1 and TRBJ2-2; a possible D gene is TRBD1 (5 bases). Germline assignment: CDR1 SGHRS and CDR2 YFSETQ. The CDR3 length is 15 residues. The V end lost 5 bases, the J end lost 0 bases, and 11 bases lay between the germline ends. The CDR3 sequence is CASRMTDPNTGELFF. CDR3 in DNA: TGCGCCAGCAGGATGACAGACCCGAACACCGGGGAGCTGTTTTTT.

DNA for the CDR3: TGTGCCAGCAGCAAAGGGGTCGGGGGGGACACCTTATACGAGCAGTACTTC. It encodes CASSKGVGGDTLYEQYF. This sequence joins TRBV7-6 and TRBJ2-7; 8 bases line up with TRBD2. V lost 5 bases to trimming and J lost 4 bases; unmatched junction nucleotides: 16. CDR3 length: 17 amino acids. Germline-derived CDR1 and CDR2 are SGHVS and FNYEAQ.

The V and J genes are TRBV28 and TRBJ1-5, with D tentatively TRBD1 (6 bases). This CDR3 has 15 amino acids. V lost 3 bases and J lost 6, with 15 bases in between. Per germline, CDR1 MDHEN and CDR2 SYDVKM. The CDR3 spells CASSFPGALGQPQHF. In nucleotides, the CDR3 is TGTGCCAGCAGTTTTCCGGGGGCGCTCGGTCAGCCCCAGCATTTT.

This clone was recorded a few times. The gene calls are TRBV11-2 and TRBJ2-5; unclear D gene. Germline lookup yields CDR1 SGHAT and CDR2 FQNNGV. V lost 5 bases and J lost 1, with 14 bases in between. The CDR3 extends over 15 amino acids. CDR3 DNA sequence: TGTGCCAGCAGCCCCCTTCGACTGGCCCAAGAGACCCAGTACTTC. It specifies CASSPLRLAQETQYF.

This clone was counted only a few times. V and J are TRBV20-1 and TRBJ2-1; D unclear. The CDR3 sequence is 10 residues long. The V and J ends lost 6 bases and 12 bases respectively, with 12 bases between them. Germline CDR1 DFQATT, CDR2 SNEGSKA (reference sequence). CDR3 bases: TGCAGTGCGGCCGATAACGGGCAGTTCTTC. Its protein product is CSAADNGQFF.

This clone has only a few counts. The rearrangement uses TRBV29-1 and TRBJ1-3, with TRBD1 identical over 8 bases. CDR1 and CDR2 (germline): SQVTM, ANQGSEA. The ends lost 6 bases at V and 6 bases at J; junction bases unmatched: 7. CDR3 length equals 13 residues. The CDR3 DNA is TGCAGCGTCCGGACAGGGTCGGAAAACACCATATATTTT. Protein: CSVRTGSENTIYF.

This clone was seen a handful of times. V is TRBV9 and J is TRBJ2-1; TRBD2 aligns across 12 bases. V was pared by 4 bases and J by 0 bases, with 5 bases of the junction left unmatched. The CDR3 is 17 amino acids. Germline V gene lookup returns CDR1 SGDLS and CDR2 YYNGEE. The CDR3 sequence: CASSPGLAGISYNEQFF. The CDR3 DNA follows: TGTGCCAGCAGCCCAGGACTAGCGGGGATCTCCTACAATGAGCAGTTCTTC.

The J gene is TRBJ2-4, the V gene TRBV15; TRBD2 aligns across 15 bases. There are 21 residues in the CDR3. The germline V gene has CDR1 LNHNV and CDR2 YYDKDF (reference sequence). Unmatched junction bases numbered 14, after V lost 2 bases and J lost 3 bases. The DNA for the CDR3 is TGTGCCACCAGCAGACTGGGACTAGCGGGAGGAGGGGGATTGGGCAAAAACATTCAGTACTTC. It is translated as CATSRLGLAGGGGLGKNIQYF.

The chain has TRBV16 and TRBJ1-2; the match to TRBD1 covers 10 bases. Germline V lookup: CDR1 KGHSY, CDR2 FQNENV. This CDR3 has 14 amino acids. The trim removed 4 bases at V and 9 bases at J, leaving 8 bases unmatched. The CDR3 loop reads CASSLRTGGSSYTF. In DNA form, the CDR3 reads TGTGCCAGCAGCCTCCGGACAGGGGGTTCGAGCTACACCTTC.

This clone showed up just a few times. The chain joins TRBV4-1 to TRBJ1-5; D is uncertain. Germline CDR1 is MGHRA and CDR2 is YSYEKL. The germline V and J ends were trimmed by 4 bases and 6 bases, with 13 bases remaining between them. This CDR3 contains 14 residues. The CDR3, as DNA: TGCGCCAGCAGCCCCGACTCGTACGGTCAGCCCCAGCATTTT. It translates to CASSPDSYGQPQHF.

For the CDR3, the DNA is TGTGCCAGCGGCGCAGGGGGTTCCTACAATGAGCAGTTCTTC. This gives the protein CASGAGGSYNEQFF. The genes are TRBV11-3 and TRBJ2-1; 7 bases fit TRBD1. V lost 8 bases and J lost 1; bases outside the gene matches: 5. CDR3 length: 14 amino acids. CDR1 is SGHNT, CDR2 YENEEA, per germline.

The rearrangement uses TRBV15 and TRBJ2-6, with D perhaps TRBD1 (6 bases). Germline values: CDR1 LNHNV, CDR2 YYDKDF (reference sequence). The CDR3 is 12 amino acids. Deletions cut 3 bases from V and 15 bases from J, with 12 bases between. In DNA, the CDR3 is TGTGCCACCAGCAGCACAGGGTACGGCCTGACTTTC. The encoded protein is CATSSTGYGLTF.

The chain recombines TRBV6-1 with TRBJ1-2; no definite D call. CDR1 MNHNS and CDR2 SASEGT come from the germline V gene. This CDR3 has 14 amino acids. The germline V and J ends were trimmed by 7 bases and 0 bases, with 12 bases remaining between them. CDR3 sequence (DNA): TGTGCCAGCACCGCCGGGCCCTCTAACTATGGCTACACCTTC. It is translated as CASTAGPSNYGYTF.

The chain uses TRBV4-2 and TRBJ1-5; maybe TRBD1 (5 bases). CDR1 is LGHNA, CDR2 YNFKEQ, per germline. This CDR3 region has 17 residues. V was pared by 2 bases and J by 9 bases, with 23 bases between. The CDR3 loop reads CASSQTTGTKIRRPQHF. Here the CDR3 DNA reads TGTGCCAGCAGCCAAACTACCGGGACGAAAATTAGGCGGCCCCAGCATTTT.

This clone occurred a few times. The genes are TRBV23-1 and TRBJ2-1, with D tentatively TRBD1 (6 bases). TRBV23-1 has ORF status, its function being uncertain. The V end was cut by 4 bases, the J end by 1 base, with 8 bases between. The CDR3 contains 14 residues. Here the CDR3 DNA reads TGCGCCAGCAGTCTCGACAGGTCCTACAATGAGCAGTTCTTC. This codes for CASSLDRSYNEQFF.

This chain links TRBV9 with TRBJ2-1; 9 nucleotides line up with TRBD2. The germline V gene has CDR1 SGDLS and CDR2 YYNGEE. CDR3 length equals 15 residues. The ends lost 4 bases at V and 4 bases at J; junction bases unmatched: 6. In DNA, the CDR3 is TGTGCCAGCAGCTATTTAGCGGGGGATTACAATGAGCAGTTCTTC. It yields the protein CASSYLAGDYNEQFF.

This clone has just a few counts. The chain links TRBV23-1 to TRBJ1-5, with a possible D match to TRBD1 (5 bases). TRBV23-1 is flagged as an ORF with uncertain function. This CDR3 contains 16 residues. V was shortened by 4 bases and J by 1 base, with 14 bases between the two germline ends. DNA for the CDR3: TGCGCCAGCAGTCTGGCAGGGCGGGAGAGCAATCAGCCCCAGCATTTT. Translated, it gives CASSLAGRESNQPQHF.

This clone has only a few counts. This sequence joins TRBV7-9 and TRBJ1-1, with 9 nucleotides matching TRBD1. The CDR3 length is 15 residues. The ends lost 5 bases at V and 3 bases at J; junction bases unmatched: 7. CDR1 is SEHNR and CDR2 is FQNEAQ in the germline V gene (reference sequence). CDR3 residues: CASSPGQGKYTEAFF. CDR3 sequence (DNA): TGTGCCAGCAGCCCGGGACAGGGAAAATACACTGAAGCTTTCTTT.

This rearrangement joins TRBV4-1 to TRBJ2-1; D gene uncertain. The germline CDR1 and CDR2 sequences are MGHRA and YSYEKL. CDR3 length equals 11 residues. Trimming took off 4 bases at V and 7 bases at J, with 5 bases between the two ends. In DNA, the CDR3 is TGCGCCAGCAGCCGGCAAAATGAGCAGTTCTTC. Amino acids: CASSRQNEQFF.

This chain links TRBV5-6 with TRBJ2-3; D unclear. The CDR3 spans 15 residues. The germline V and J ends were trimmed by 3 bases and 7 bases, with 18 bases remaining between them. The germline CDR1 and CDR2 sequences are SGHDT and YYEEEE. Here the CDR3 reads CASSSLVVGDHTQYF. Written as DNA, the CDR3 is TGTGCCAGCAGCTCCTTGGTTGTGGGTGACCATACGCAGTATTTT.

The J gene is TRBJ2-7, the V gene TRBV15; possibly TRBD2 for D (5 bases). CDR1 LNHNV and CDR2 YYDKDF come from the germline V gene (reference sequence). V lost 2 bases and J lost 1, with 15 bases in between. This CDR3 spans 16 amino acids. The DNA of the CDR3 is TGTGCCACCAGCAGAAGTCGGGGAAGAAGTTCCTACGAGCAGTACTTC. Its protein is CATSRSRGRSSYEQYF.

The chain recombines TRBV30 with TRBJ2-1, with TRBD2 identical over 8 bases. V shed 2 bases, J shed 7 bases, and the junction held 4 bases outside the gene matches. CDR1 and CDR2 (germline): GTSNPN, SVGIG (reference sequence). This CDR3 is built from 13 residues. CDR3 DNA: TGTGCCTGGAGTCGGCGGGGGGCGAATGAGCAGTTCTTC. Translating gives CAWSRRGANEQFF.

The chain employs TRBV2 and TRBJ1-6, with 8 positions matching TRBD1. The CDR3 is 14 residues long. J was trimmed by 7 bases and V by 8 bases; bases with no gene match: 7. Germline V CDR1 and CDR2: SNHLY, FYNNEI. As DNA, the CDR3 is TGTGCCAGCGAAAGGACAGGGCGAAATTCACCCCTCCACTTT. Translating it yields CASERTGRNSPLHF. Together with reference TRBV2 and TRBJ1-6, the CDR3 gives the full variable domain: EPEVTQTPSHQVTQMGQEVILRCVPISNHLYFYWYRQILGQKVEFLVSFYNNEISEKSEIFDDQFSVERPDGSNFTLKIRSTKLEDSAMYFCASERTGRNSPLHFGNGTRLTVT.

J is TRBJ1-6 and V is TRBV6-5, with a weak D call TRBD1 (6 bases). The CDR3 is 15 residues long. Germline V gives CDR1 MNHEY, CDR2 SVGAGI. The ends were cut back, 3 bases at V and 10 bases at J, with 16 bases in the middle. In DNA form, the CDR3 reads TGTGCCAGCAGTTATCAGGGGATGATGGGGTCACCCCTCCACTTT. It codes for CASSYQGMMGSPLHF.

V is TRBV7-9 and J is TRBJ1-2; no reliable D call. The CDR3 spans 15 residues. Germline V CDR1 and CDR2: SEHNR, FQNEAQ (reference sequence). V lost 1 base, J lost 3 bases, and 12 bases lay in between. In DNA, the CDR3 is TGTGCCAGCAGCTTAGAGTTTGGGGAGGACTATGGCTACACCTTC. This encodes CASSLEFGEDYGYTF.

The chain uses TRBV5-4 and TRBJ1-1; 9 positions agree with TRBD1. In germline, CDR1 is SGHNT, CDR2 YYREEE (reference sequence). This CDR3 has 14 residues. V dropped 5 bases and J dropped 4; count of bases not matched to a gene: 6. Written as DNA, the CDR3 is TGTGCCAGCAGTGCGACAGGGGGTACCACTGAAGCTTTCTTT. This sequence encodes CASSATGGTTEAFF.

This chain links TRBV9 with TRBJ1-1, with D uncertain. Germline CDR1 reads SGDLS; CDR2 reads YYNGEE. V lost 7 bases to trimming and J lost 0 bases, with 16 bases between them. The CDR3 covers 15 residues. CDR3 in amino acids: CASRRGPGMNTEAFF. CDR3 in DNA: TGTGCCAGCCGGCGAGGGCCTGGGATGAACACTGAAGCTTTCTTT.

Only a few counts were recorded for this clone. The chain links TRBV5-6 to TRBJ1-5, with 7 bases lining up with TRBD1. After removal of 2 bases from V and 3 bases from J, the junction contained 5 bases not matched to a gene. CDR3 length: 15 amino acids. Per the germline V gene, CDR1 is SGHDT and CDR2 is YYEEEE. The CDR3 here is CASSLLTGNNQPQHF. In DNA form, the CDR3 reads TGTGCCAGCAGCTTATTGACAGGGAACAATCAGCCCCAGCATTTT. The entire variable domain, with the rest obtained from reference TRBV5-6 and TRBJ1-5, is as follows: DAGVTQSPTHLIKTRGQQVTLRCSPKSGHDTVSWYQQALGQGPQFIFQYYEEEERQRGNFPDRFSGHQFPNYSSELNVNALLLGDSALYLCASSLLTGNNQPQHFGDGTRLSIL.

The chain joins TRBV7-9 to TRBJ2-2, with D possibly matching TRBD1 (6 bases). CDR1 is SEHNR and CDR2 is FQNEAQ in the germline V gene (reference sequence). With 7 bases removed from V and 0 bases from J, the gap between germline ends came to 15 bases. CDR3 length: 16 amino acids. The CDR3 here is CASTQWGQTNTGELFF. CDR3 bases: TGTGCCAGCACCCAGTGGGGACAAACGAACACCGGGGAGCTGTTTTTT.